These 21 T cell receptor beta chains share one sample of origin, sequenced in a study of T cell clonotyping in hematopoietic cell transplantation. Assay used: immunoSEQ multiplex PCR; TCRdb lists only in-frame clones, some missing. This sample carries 13,000 or so clones, 92% of them seen once, and the ten largest clones take 7.8%. The material sequenced was PBMCs, taken 100 days after allogeneic stem cell transplant. The receptors stem from a female patient aged 50-59 years who had an allogeneic stem cell transplant from an unrelated donor, so the T cells may come from the graft donor. Some clones in this sample may be carry-over from other donors' samples.

J is TRBJ2-7 and V is TRBV19; 9 bases line up with TRBD1. Trimming cost V 5 bases and J 4 bases; bases outside gene matches: 9. CDR3 length equals 15 residues. Germline loops: CDR1 LNHDA, CDR2 SQIVND (reference sequence). The CDR3 nucleotides are TGTGCCAGTAGTCCCCTCTCGGGACAGGGATACGAGCAGTACTTC. It yields the protein CASSPLSGQGYEQYF.

V is TRBV6-4 and J is TRBJ2-1; 8 positions match TRBD1. Germline CDR1 MRHNA, CDR2 SNTAGT. The CDR3 length is 15 residues. V shed 8 bases, J shed 2 bases, and the junction held 8 bases outside the gene matches. CDR3 DNA: TGTGCCAGCTCCTCCGGGACAGGAACCTACAATGAGCAGTTCTTC. Its protein product is CASSSGTGTYNEQFF.

This rearrangement joins TRBV5-1 to TRBJ1-1; no firm D call. The CDR3 loop spans 15 amino acids. V lost 1 base, J lost 1 base, and 11 bases lay in between. CDR1 SGHRS and CDR2 YFSETQ come from the germline V gene. The CDR3 here is CASSLLTDANTEAFF. The CDR3 nucleotides read TGCGCCAGCAGCTTGCTAACGGACGCGAACACTGAAGCTTTCTTT.

V is TRBV7-6 and J is TRBJ1-1, with TRBD1 matching over 7 bases. Germline V gene data show CDR1 as SGHVS and CDR2 as FNYEAQ. V trimming: 8 bases; J trimming: 6 bases; junction bases outside the gene matches: 6. The CDR3 has 12 residues. The CDR3 region has the DNA TGTGCCAGCGGTTCTAGGGGGCCTGAAGCTTTCTTT. As protein: CASGSRGPEAFF.

The chain recombines TRBV5-1 with TRBJ2-5, with D possibly TRBD1 on 5 matching bases. V was clipped by 8 bases and J by 0 bases, with 17 bases between them. The germline V gene encodes CDR1 SGHRS and CDR2 YFSETQ. The CDR3 has 15 amino acids. The CDR3 loop reads CASSVGAVYQETQYF. DNA of the CDR3: TGCGCCAGTTCCGTTGGGGCGGTGTACCAAGAGACCCAGTACTTC.

A single count supports this clone. The rearrangement joins TRBV7-2 to TRBJ2-7, with D perhaps TRBD2 (5 bases). Germline loops: CDR1 SGHTA, CDR2 FQGNSA. Trimming removed 1 base at V and 0 bases at J, with 10 bases between. The CDR3 is made up of 15 amino acids. CDR3 amino acids: CASSLESGSSYEQYV. The CDR3 bases are TGTGCCAGCAGCTTAGAATCGGGGAGCTCCTACGAGCAGTACGTC.

The rearrangement uses TRBV19 and TRBJ1-3; D may be TRBD1 (5 bases). Germline CDR1 and CDR2: LNHDA and SQIVND (reference sequence). V gave up 6 bases and J gave up 0 bases, with 15 bases separating them. This CDR3 spans 16 amino acids. The CDR3 DNA is TGTGCCAGTAGCGGTCGTGGGGGGAGCTCTGGAAACACCATATATTTT. Translating gives CASSGRGGSSGNTIYF.

The J gene is TRBJ1-1, the V gene TRBV4-1, with D unresolved. Germline V gene data show CDR1 as MGHRA and CDR2 as YSYEKL. Between the trimmed V and J ends, which lost 6 bases and 4 bases, there was a span of 15 bases. This CDR3 is 14 amino acids long. In DNA, the CDR3 is TGCGCCAGCAGAGGGCCATTAGTGGGCACTGAAGCTTTCTTT. It translates to CASRGPLVGTEAFF.

Written as DNA, the CDR3 is TGTGCCAGTAATGACGCAGGACATTATGGCTACACCTTC. Translated, it gives CASNDAGHYGYTF. The chain has TRBV19 and TRBJ1-2; weak D call: TRBD1 (5 bases). Germline loops: CDR1 LNHDA, CDR2 SQIVND (reference sequence). Trimming removed 7 bases at V and 5 bases at J, with 14 bases between. This CDR3 spans 13 amino acids.

The chain combines TRBV2 with TRBJ1-2; 8 positions match TRBD1. CDR1 SNHLY and CDR2 FYNNEI come from the germline V gene. J lost 7 bases, V lost 5 bases, and 3 bases had no gene match. This CDR3 contains 12 residues. For the CDR3, the DNA is TGTGCCAGCAGTATAACAGGGGGTGGCTACACCTTC. Translating gives CASSITGGGYTF.

The chain joins TRBV6-5 to TRBJ1-1; D is possibly TRBD1 (5 bases). Germline assignment: CDR1 MNHEY and CDR2 SVGAGI. V dropped 4 bases and J dropped 4 bases, with 16 bases sitting between them. The CDR3 sequence is 15 residues long. In DNA, the CDR3 is TGTGCCAGCAGTTTCTCCGGGACGGCAGCCACTGAAGCTTTCTTT. It is translated as CASSFSGTAATEAFF.

The CDR3 loop reads CASSIGGQPQHF. CDR3 nucleotides: TGTGCCAGTAGTATAGGCGGGCAGCCCCAGCATTTT. The chain is built from TRBV19 and TRBJ1-5; D ambiguous. This CDR3 is built from 12 residues. Looked up from germline, CDR1 is LNHDA and CDR2 is SQIVND (reference sequence). Trimming stripped 1 base from V and 7 bases from J, with 5 bases between.

The CDR3 region is CASRALYNTGELFF. The CDR3 DNA sequence: TGTGCCAGCAGGGCCCTCTATAACACCGGGGAGCTGTTTTTT. The V gene is TRBV6-1, the J gene TRBJ2-2; D remains ambiguous. Germline CDR1 MNHNS, CDR2 SASEGT. The CDR3 is made up of 14 amino acids. Trimming shortened V by 6 bases and J by 2 bases, and 10 bases separated the two germline ends.

This clone was found once. The rearrangement uses TRBV7-2 and TRBJ2-5; 7 bases fit TRBD1. Germline V gives CDR1 SGHTA, CDR2 FQGNSA. CDR3 size: 15 residues. The ends lost 1 base at V and 5 bases at J; junction bases unmatched: 7. CDR3 residues: CASSLGQGYGETQYF. In DNA form, the CDR3 reads TGTGCCAGCAGCTTAGGACAGGGATACGGGGAGACCCAGTACTTC.

This sequence joins TRBV5-1 and TRBJ2-2; 11 nucleotides match TRBD2. The CDR3 spans 16 residues. CDR1 SGHRS and CDR2 YFSETQ come from the germline V gene. V gave up 1 base and J gave up 4 bases; unmatched junction bases: 3. This chain's CDR3 is CASSLKGLAGTGELFF. The CDR3 bases are TGCGCCAGCAGCTTGAAAGGACTAGCGGGCACCGGGGAGCTGTTTTTT.

J is TRBJ2-3 and V is TRBV29-1, with 14 bases fitting TRBD2. The germline gives CDR1 SQVTM, CDR2 ANQGSEA. This CDR3 has 16 amino acids. V was clipped by 1 base and J by 2 bases; unmatched bases: 2. CDR3: CSVEGTSGRNTDTQYF. Here the CDR3 DNA reads TGCAGCGTTGAAGGGACTAGCGGGAGGAACACAGATACGCAGTATTTT.

V and J are TRBV6-6 and TRBJ2-7; maybe TRBD1 (6 bases). The germline V gene has CDR1 MNHNY and CDR2 SVGAGI (reference sequence). Trimming pared 6 bases from V and 2 bases from J, leaving 17 bases between. The CDR3 contains 15 residues. The CDR3 protein is CASSTAATGTYEQYF. In DNA form, the CDR3 reads TGTGCCAGCAGCACCGCCGCGACAGGAACCTACGAGCAGTACTTC.

The chain employs TRBV27 and TRBJ1-5; D is undetermined. The V gene lost 4 bases and the J gene lost 3 bases, with 4 bases spanning the gap. In germline, CDR1 is MNHEY, CDR2 SMNVEV (reference sequence). This CDR3 spans 12 amino acids. CDR3 in DNA: TGTGCCAGCAGTTCCACCAATCAGCCCCAGCATTTT. Amino acids: CASSSTNQPQHF.

The V gene is TRBV13, the J gene TRBJ2-5; D ambiguous. Trimming stripped 5 bases from V and 3 bases from J, with 7 bases between. Germline V gene data show CDR1 as PRHDT and CDR2 as FYEKMQ (reference sequence). This CDR3 contains 12 residues. The DNA of the CDR3 is TGTGCCAGCAGCCCCCTGGAAGAGACCCAGTACTTC. It codes for CASSPLEETQYF.

This clone was seen once. The V and J genes are TRBV4-1 and TRBJ2-2, with TRBD1 as a possible D gene (5 bases). This CDR3 region has 12 residues. V lost 2 bases, J lost 8 bases, and 6 bases lay in between. The germline gives CDR1 MGHRA, CDR2 YSYEKL. In nucleotides, the CDR3 is TGCGCCAGCAGCCAAAGGACAGGGGAGCTGTTTTTT. Amino acid sequence: CASSQRTGELFF.

The chain carries TRBV2 and TRBJ1-5; 7 bases map to TRBD1. V dropped 9 bases and J dropped 6; count of bases not matched to a gene: 8. CDR1 is SNHLY, CDR2 FYNNEI, per germline. The CDR3 is 13 residues long. CDR3 sequence (DNA): TGTGCCAGTATGCAGGGGGACGGTCAGCCCCAGCATTTT. This sequence encodes CASMQGDGQPQHF.